The 21 T cell receptor beta chains below were found in one sample sequenced in a study of T-cell memory formation after mild COVID-19 (dated by TCRdb to the early 2020s). The receptor library was made with 5' RACE. Reads for this sample came from an Illumina NovaSeq 6000. The public reads were quality trimmed at Q25 with fastp and then assembled into clones with MiXCR by TCRdb, keeping productive beta chains. Identical CDR3 protein sequences are pooled into one entry, listed with their most common genes and DNA. This sample has hundreds of thousands of distinct CDR3 sequences in its table, and around a sixth of those were observed once. Of the sample, roughly 7.7% falls within the top ten clones. The sequenced material came from PBMCs or a T cell subset sorted from them (not recorded which). The receptors originated from an adult woman who had mild COVID-19 (a few samples of this study predate the infection). The sample titles of this study are shuffled in the database, so cell type and time point are left out; the donor was told from shared clones.

This chain links TRBV7-2 with TRBJ2-1, with D tentatively TRBD2 (6 bases). The V gene lost 5 bases and the J gene lost 8 bases, with 19 bases spanning the gap. CDR1 and CDR2 (germline): SGHTA, FQGNSA. The CDR3 loop spans 15 amino acids. DNA for the CDR3: TGTGCCAGCAGCCCCCGGCCGGGGAGGCCCCATGAGCAGTTCTTC. This encodes CASSPRPGRPHEQFF.

The chain couples TRBV24-1 to TRBJ2-7; tentative D call: TRBD1 (6 bases). V lost 2 bases to trimming and J lost 2 bases, with 12 bases between them. This CDR3 has 15 amino acids. The germline CDR1 and CDR2 sequences are KGHDR and SFDVKD. DNA of the CDR3: TGTGCCACCAGTGATTCGGCAGGGGTCACCTACGAGCAGTACTTC. It encodes CATSDSAGVTYEQYF.

This clonotype was picked up a small number of times. This chain joins TRBV30 and TRBJ2-7, with 9 positions matching TRBD1. CDR1 GTSNPN and CDR2 SVGIG come from the germline V gene (reference sequence). With V trimmed by 3 bases and J by 5 bases, 8 bases remained unmatched. The CDR3 contains 14 residues. The CDR3 DNA reads TGTGCCTGGAGGGCCGGGACAGGGATAAACGAGCAGTACTTC. Protein: CAWRAGTGINEQYF.

This clonotype was counted only a few times. The rearrangement links TRBV28 to TRBJ2-7; 7 bases are shared with TRBD2. Germline V lookup: CDR1 MDHEN, CDR2 SYDVKM. The CDR3 is 14 residues long. V was pared by 3 bases and J by 4 bases, with 6 bases of the junction left unmatched. The CDR3 sequence: CASSFGGTTYEQYF. In nucleotides, the CDR3 is TGTGCCAGCAGTTTTGGAGGGACTACTTACGAGCAGTACTTC.

The V and J genes are TRBV6-5 and TRBJ1-2, with 8 bases fitting TRBD1. From germline, CDR1 is MNHEY and CDR2 SVGAGI. This CDR3 spans 16 amino acids. Trimming removed 6 bases from V and 0 bases from J; junction bases left unmatched: 9. The CDR3 sequence is CASSSTRQGTNYGYTF. Here the CDR3 DNA reads TGTGCCAGCAGCTCCACTCGACAGGGGACTAACTATGGCTACACCTTC.

This clonotype has a count of ten or more. The chain has TRBV12-3 or TRBV12-4 and TRBJ1-1; D is undetermined. CDR3 length: 14 amino acids. V was trimmed by 6 bases and J by 1 base, leaving 12 bases between them. The chain's CDR3 is CASSLTGRNTEAFF. CDR3 bases: TGTGCCAGCAGCTTGACGGGAAGGAACACTGAAGCTTTCTTT.

This rearrangement joins TRBV4-1 to TRBJ1-3; 11 bases map to TRBD1. The ends lost 4 bases at V and 6 bases at J; junction bases unmatched: 8. CDR1 is MGHRA, CDR2 YSYEKL, per germline. The CDR3 has 16 residues. The CDR3 here is CASSPLRGQGENTIYF. CDR3 DNA sequence: TGCGCCAGCAGCCCGCTTAGGGGACAGGGGGAAAACACCATATATTTT.

In DNA, the CDR3 is TGTGCCAGCAGCCAAGCTATGACAGGGGGCGATTACGAGCAGTACTTC. It specifies CASSQAMTGGDYEQYF. The chain links TRBV4-2 to TRBJ2-7, with 10 positions matching TRBD1. The CDR3 is 16 amino acids. The germline CDR1 and CDR2 sequences are LGHNA and YNFKEQ. Trimming removed 1 base from V and 4 bases from J; junction bases left unmatched: 7.

The genes are TRBV7-9 and TRBJ1-1; 9 bases map to TRBD1. Germline V lookup: CDR1 SEHNR, CDR2 FQNEAQ (reference sequence). After removal of 4 bases from V and 4 bases from J, the junction contained 4 bases not matched to a gene. CDR3 length: 14 amino acids. CDR3 region: CASSSGTGTTEAFF. In DNA, the CDR3 is TGTGCCAGCAGCTCCGGGACAGGGACCACTGAAGCTTTCTTT.

CDR3 region: CASSVHQGPTAGEQYF. DNA for the CDR3: TGTGCCAGCAGCGTACACCAGGGTCCCACCGCGGGGGAGCAGTACTTC. The V and J genes are TRBV9 and TRBJ2-7; possible D gene TRBD2, 6 bases. Germline CDR1 SGDLS, CDR2 YYNGEE. The CDR3 is 16 amino acids. Trimming removed 1 base from V and 7 bases from J, with 21 bases in between.

This chain connects TRBV4-2 to TRBJ2-2; D not certain. The CDR3 runs to 15 residues. Per the germline V gene, CDR1 is LGHNA and CDR2 is YNFKEQ. Trimming removed 4 bases at V and 6 bases at J, with 15 bases between. The CDR3 DNA sequence: TGTGCCAGCAGCCCTGCCCTGCTCCGACCCGGGGAGCTGTTTTTT. Its protein is CASSPALLRPGELFF.

V gene TRBV18 combines with J gene TRBJ2-7; 12 bases are a match to TRBD1. Losses at the gene ends were 6 bases for V and 2 bases for J; bases not matched to a gene: 5. Germline V gene lookup returns CDR1 KGHSH and CDR2 LQKENI. This CDR3 spans 15 amino acids. The DNA for the CDR3 is TGTGCCAGCTCTCGGGGGACAGGGGGCACCTACGAGCAGTACTTC. Translated, it gives CASSRGTGGTYEQYF.

In its sample, this clonotype was seen many times. The V gene is TRBV7-2, the J gene TRBJ2-5; TRBD1 or TRBD2 may be the D gene (5 bases each). The V gene lost 7 bases and the J gene lost 7 bases, with 10 bases spanning the gap. Germline loops: CDR1 SGHTA, CDR2 FQGNSA. The CDR3 is 11 residues long. This CDR3 is CASTDGGTQYF. CDR3 coding DNA: TGTGCCAGCACCGATGGGGGGACCCAGTACTTC. The variable domain in full, completed from reference TRBV7-2 and TRBJ2-5, reads GAGVSQSPSNKVTEKGKDVELRCDPISGHTALYWYRQSLGQGLEFLIYFQGNSAPDKSGLPSDRFSAERTGGSVSTLTIQRTQQEDSAVYLCASTDGGTQYFGPGTRLLVL.

This clonotype was seen a handful of times. This chain connects TRBV12-3 or TRBV12-4 to TRBJ2-2; 9 nucleotides align to TRBD1. V was clipped by 3 bases and J by 0 bases; unmatched bases: 8. This CDR3 comprises 18 residues. The CDR3 sequence is CASSFYPGDRANTGELFF. CDR3 nucleotide sequence: TGTGCCAGCAGTTTCTATCCCGGGGACAGGGCGAACACCGGGGAGCTGTTTTTT.

This clonotype appeared a few times. The rearrangement joins TRBV27 to TRBJ1-2; D is possibly TRBD1 (6 bases). Between the trimmed V and J ends, which lost 7 bases and 4 bases, there was a span of 16 bases. From germline, CDR1 is MNHEY and CDR2 SMNVEV (reference sequence). This CDR3 has 14 amino acids. CDR3 amino acids: CASKPDRIFYGYTF. The DNA for the CDR3 is TGTGCCAGCAAGCCGGACAGAATTTTCTATGGCTACACCTTC.

The rearrangement uses TRBV27 and TRBJ2-4; possibly TRBD1 or TRBD2 for D (5 bases each). CDR1 and CDR2 (germline): MNHEY, SMNVEV (reference sequence). Trimming removed 2 bases from V and 1 base from J, with 12 bases in between. The CDR3 totals 16 residues. The CDR3 bases are TGTGCCAGCAGTTTAGCGGCAGGGACCGCCAAAAACATTCAGTACTTC. This encodes CASSLAAGTAKNIQYF.

The sample holds a few counts of this clonotype. The chain employs TRBV20-1 and TRBJ2-1; D is perhaps TRBD2 (7 bases). The CDR3 contains 15 residues. Germline V gives CDR1 DFQATT, CDR2 SNEGSKA (reference sequence). V shed 1 base and J shed 4 bases, with 14 bases lying between them. The CDR3: CSARAEAGTYNEQFF. In nucleotides, the CDR3 is TGCAGTGCTAGAGCCGAAGCGGGGACATACAATGAGCAGTTCTTC.

V is TRBV12-3 or TRBV12-4 and J is TRBJ1-5, with D perhaps matching TRBD1 (5 bases). V gave up 7 bases and J gave up 4 bases, with 14 bases separating them. The CDR3 is made up of 14 amino acids. The DNA of the CDR3 is TGTGCCAGCACCCGGACCGGGACGAATCAGCCCCAGCATTTT. This codes for CASTRTGTNQPQHF.

The chain is built from TRBV27 and TRBJ1-1; 7 bases match TRBD1. The germline CDR1 and CDR2 sequences are MNHEY and SMNVEV (reference sequence). This CDR3 has 15 amino acids. V was pared by 5 bases and J by 11 bases, with 17 bases of the junction left unmatched. This chain's CDR3 is CASSPYRGGSLGAFF. For the CDR3, the DNA is TGTGCCAGCAGTCCTTACAGGGGTGGTTCACTGGGGGCTTTCTTT.

V and J are TRBV18 and TRBJ2-7, with 12 bases matching TRBD2. Per the germline V gene, CDR1 is KGHSH and CDR2 is LQKENI. With 2 bases clipped from V and 6 bases from J, the junction kept 11 bases outside the gene matches. The CDR3 is 17 residues long. CDR3 sequence reads: CASSPGNLAGGPGEQYF. CDR3 nucleotides: TGTGCCAGCTCACCAGGGAACCTAGCGGGAGGGCCAGGCGAGCAGTACTTC.

The V call is TRBV20-1, the J call TRBJ2-7, with D tentatively TRBD2 (6 bases). V shed 5 bases and J shed 3 bases, with 17 bases lying between them. Germline values: CDR1 DFQATT, CDR2 SNEGSKA (reference sequence). This CDR3 has 14 amino acids. The CDR3 reads CSAEPGLTDYEQYF. The CDR3 coding sequence is TGCAGTGCTGAACCGGGACTGACAGACTACGAGCAGTACTTC.